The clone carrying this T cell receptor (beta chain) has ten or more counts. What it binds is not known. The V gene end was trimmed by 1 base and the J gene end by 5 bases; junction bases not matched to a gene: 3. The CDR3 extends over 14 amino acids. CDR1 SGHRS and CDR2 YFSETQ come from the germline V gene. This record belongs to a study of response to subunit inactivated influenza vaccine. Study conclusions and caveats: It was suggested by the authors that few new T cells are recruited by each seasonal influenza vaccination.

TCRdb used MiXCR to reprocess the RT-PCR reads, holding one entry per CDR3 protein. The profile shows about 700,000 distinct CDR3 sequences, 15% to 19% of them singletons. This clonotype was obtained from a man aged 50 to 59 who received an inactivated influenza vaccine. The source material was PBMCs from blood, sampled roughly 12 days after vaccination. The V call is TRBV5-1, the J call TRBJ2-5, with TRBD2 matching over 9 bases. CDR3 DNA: TGCGCCAGCAGCTTGTCTAGCGGGACGGAGACCCAGTACTTC. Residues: CASSLSSGTETQYF.